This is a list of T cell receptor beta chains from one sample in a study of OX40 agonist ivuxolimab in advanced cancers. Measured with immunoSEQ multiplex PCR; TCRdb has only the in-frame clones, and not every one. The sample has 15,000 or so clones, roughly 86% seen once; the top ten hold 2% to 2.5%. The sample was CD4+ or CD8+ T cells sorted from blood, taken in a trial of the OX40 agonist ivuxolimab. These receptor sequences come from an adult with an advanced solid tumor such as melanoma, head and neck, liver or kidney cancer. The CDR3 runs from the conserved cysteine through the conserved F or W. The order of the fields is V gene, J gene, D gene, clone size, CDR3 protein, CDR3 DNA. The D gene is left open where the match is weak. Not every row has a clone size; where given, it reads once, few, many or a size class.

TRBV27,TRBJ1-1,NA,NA,CASHPNGAVGTEAFF,TGTGCCAGCCACCCTAACGGGGCCGTGGGCACTGAAGCTTTCTTT
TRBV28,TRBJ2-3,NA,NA,CASSPRTAQYF,TGTGCCAGCAGTCCGCGTACCGCGCAGTATTTT
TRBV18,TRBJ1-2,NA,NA,CASSSQADYGYTF,TGTGCCAGCTCATCACAGGCGGACTATGGCTACACCTTC
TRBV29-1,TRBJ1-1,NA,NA,CSVGGGGTEAFF,TGCAGCGTAGGGGGGGGAGGCACTGAAGCTTTCTTT
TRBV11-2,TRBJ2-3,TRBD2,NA,CASSLSSRTSGRDTQYF,TGTGCCAGCAGCTTATCCTCTCGGACTAGCGGTAGAGATACGCAGTATTTT
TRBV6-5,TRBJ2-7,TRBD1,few,CASSYSGQATYEQYF,TGTGCCAGCAGTTACTCCGGACAGGCTACCTACGAGCAGTACTTC
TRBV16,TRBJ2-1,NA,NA,CASSQELASHHNEQFF,TGTGCCAGCAGCCAAGAACTAGCTAGCCATCACAATGAGCAGTTCTTC
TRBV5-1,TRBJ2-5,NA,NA,CASSLATAQETQYF,TGCGCCAGCAGCTTGGCGACAGCCCAAGAGACCCAGTACTTC
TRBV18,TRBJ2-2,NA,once,CASLWDGAPNTGELFF,TGTGCCAGCCTATGGGACGGAGCTCCGAACACCGGGGAGCTGTTTTTT
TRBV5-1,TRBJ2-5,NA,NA,CASSRGPSEETQYF,TGCGCCAGCAGCCGAGGGCCGAGTGAAGAGACCCAGTACTTC
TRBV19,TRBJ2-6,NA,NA,CASTAFGANVLTF,TGTGCCAGTACGGCGTTTGGGGCCAACGTCCTGACTTTC
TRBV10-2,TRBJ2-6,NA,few,CASSEGASGANVLTF,TGCGCCAGCAGTGAAGGGGCGTCTGGGGCCAACGTCCTGACTTTC
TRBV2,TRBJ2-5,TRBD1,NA,CASRGDRDETQYF,TGTGCCAGCAGGGGGGACAGGGACGAGACCCAGTACTTC
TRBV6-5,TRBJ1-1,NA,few,CASSSLFMEAFF,TGTGCCAGCAGTTCCCTTTTTATGGAAGCTTTCTTT
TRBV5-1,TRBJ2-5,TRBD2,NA,CASSSLAGGRETQYF,TGCGCCAGCAGCTCCCTAGCGGGAGGTCGAGAGACCCAGTACTTC
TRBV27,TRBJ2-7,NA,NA,CASSSKGGYGPYEQYF,TGTGCCAGCAGTTCCAAAGGGGGTTATGGGCCCTACGAGCAGTACTTC
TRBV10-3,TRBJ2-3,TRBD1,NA,CAISLDRGRTDTQYF,TGTGCCATCAGCCTGGACAGGGGGCGAACAGATACGCAGTATTTT